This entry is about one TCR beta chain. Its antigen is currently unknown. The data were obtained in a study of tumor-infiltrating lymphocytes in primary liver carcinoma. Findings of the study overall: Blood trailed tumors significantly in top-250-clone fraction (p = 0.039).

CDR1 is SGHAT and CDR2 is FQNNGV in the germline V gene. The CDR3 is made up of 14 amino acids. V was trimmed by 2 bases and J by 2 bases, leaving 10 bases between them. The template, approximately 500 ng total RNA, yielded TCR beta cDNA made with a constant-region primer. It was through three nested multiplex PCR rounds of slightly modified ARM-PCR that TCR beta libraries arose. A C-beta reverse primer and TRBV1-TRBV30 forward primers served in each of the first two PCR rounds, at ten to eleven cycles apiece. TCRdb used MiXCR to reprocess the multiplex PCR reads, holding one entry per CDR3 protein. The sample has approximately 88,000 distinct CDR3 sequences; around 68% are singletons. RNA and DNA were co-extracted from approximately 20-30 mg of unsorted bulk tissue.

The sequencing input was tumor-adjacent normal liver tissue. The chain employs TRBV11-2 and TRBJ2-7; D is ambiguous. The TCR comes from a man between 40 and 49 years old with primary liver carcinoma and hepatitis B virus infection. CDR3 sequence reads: CASSLNQDPYEQYF. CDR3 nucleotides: TGTGCCAGCAGCTTAAACCAAGATCCCTACGAGCAGTACTTC.